The clone carrying this TCR beta chain was counted between two and nine times. The source of the sample is a study of regulatory T cells in long-lasting Graves disease. Study information: Graves' patients, diagnosed recently, had received antithyroid drugs under 3 months.

The time point is: newly diagnosed GD, antithyroid drugs for less than 3 months. From PBMCs, RNA was extracted and then used to make the TCR library. In building TCR beta libraries, iRepertoire HTBI primers were used together with Arm-PCR of CDR3 regions. TCRdb passed the multiplex PCR reads through MiXCR, listing each CDR3 protein once. The table has over 500,000 distinct CDR3 sequences, roughly 16% seen once. CDR1 is SGHKS and CDR2 is YYEKEE in the germline V gene (reference sequence). The CDR3 has 13 amino acids. Trimming stripped 6 bases from V and 6 bases from J, with 14 bases between. The sample also formed part of further work on T cells in Graves' hyperthyroidism and ophthalmopathy. According to that study: Most expanded thyroid clonotypes above 0.001 also appeared in blood.

The clonotype originates from a woman aged 25-40 years with Graves disease. The sample here was peripheral blood mononuclear cells (PBMCs), taken at new diagnosis, from a patient treated with antithyroid drugs. This chain joins TRBV5-5 and TRBJ2-3, with D unclear. The CDR3 sequence is CASKHPTSDTQYF. The CDR3 bases are TGTGCCAGCAAGCACCCTACCTCGGATACGCAGTATTTT.